Presented here are 14 T cell receptor beta chains from one specimen sequenced in a study of shared clonotypes between healthy human individuals. Produced via immunoSEQ multiplex PCR; TCRdb's table is partial and in-frame only. The sample includes roughly 500,000 clones, approximately 85% of them seen just once. Material for sequencing was PBMCs. Every receptor here comes from a middle-aged woman in good health. Some clones in this sample may be carry-over from other donors' samples.

The V and J genes are TRBV28 and TRBJ1-2; D is possibly TRBD1 (5 bases). The length of the CDR3 is 12 residues. V was trimmed by 5 bases and J by 4 bases, leaving 8 bases between them. The germline gives CDR1 MDHEN, CDR2 SYDVKM. The CDR3 bases are TGTGCCAGCAGTACAGGTCTCTATGGCTACACCTTC. Protein: CASSTGLYGYTF.

V and J are TRBV7-8 and TRBJ1-1, with TRBD1 as a possible D gene (6 bases). The CDR3 totals 16 residues. The V and J ends lost 1 base and 5 bases respectively, with 17 bases between them. CDR1 is SGHVS, CDR2 FQNEAQ, per germline. CDR3 sequence: CASSLVPDRIGTEAFF. The CDR3 DNA is TGTGCCAGCAGCTTAGTCCCCGACAGGATAGGGACTGAAGCTTTCTTT.

The chain combines TRBV30 with TRBJ2-2; D gene ambiguous. V lost 1 base to trimming and J lost 6 bases, with 12 bases between them. Germline assignment: CDR1 GTSNPN and CDR2 SVGIG (reference sequence). This CDR3 region has 14 residues. CDR3 nucleotide sequence: TGTGCCTGGAGTGGGGGTGGTCCCCCCGGGGAGCTGTTTTTT. Its protein is CAWSGGGPPGELFF.

The CDR3 reads CASSYPGTGAYEQYF. In DNA, the CDR3 is TGTGCCAGCAGCTATCCCGGGACAGGGGCCTACGAGCAGTACTTC. The chain combines TRBV7-8 with TRBJ2-7, with TRBD1 matching over 10 bases. Germline lookup yields CDR1 SGHVS and CDR2 FQNEAQ. The CDR3 extends over 15 amino acids. V dropped 4 bases and J dropped 2; count of bases not matched to a gene: 5.

Regarding this clone: Other DNA sequences in this sample translate to the same CDR3. This sequence joins TRBV6-1 and TRBJ2-7, with TRBD1 identical over 8 bases. This CDR3 has 15 amino acids. Per the germline V gene, CDR1 is MNHNS and CDR2 is SASEGT. Trimming removed 0 bases from V and 4 bases from J; junction bases left unmatched: 5. The CDR3 sequence: CASSEAGTGIYEQYF. CDR3 DNA sequence: TGTGCCAGCAGTGAAGCCGGGACAGGCATATACGAGCAGTACTTC.

A note on this clone: The same CDR3 arises from other DNA sequences in this sample as well. This chain uses TRBV19 with TRBJ1-1; D is perhaps TRBD1 (6 bases). V lost 4 bases and J 0 bases, leaving 9 bases between the germline ends. The CDR3 length is 14 residues. Germline-derived CDR1 and CDR2 are LNHDA and SQIVND (reference sequence). This chain's CDR3 is CASSRGDMNTEAFF. CDR3 in DNA: TGTGCCAGTAGTAGGGGGGACATGAACACTGAAGCTTTCTTT.

V is TRBV9 and J is TRBJ2-2; D tentatively reads TRBD1 or TRBD2 (5 bases each). The CDR3 has 12 amino acids. With 7 bases removed from V and 5 bases from J, the gap between germline ends came to 9 bases. Germline V gene data show CDR1 as SGDLS and CDR2 as YYNGEE. CDR3 sequence: CASGTPTGELFF. The CDR3 bases are TGTGCCAGCGGGACCCCAACCGGGGAGCTGTTTTTT.

This clone was recorded a few times. This chain connects TRBV14 to TRBJ1-1; D is perhaps TRBD1 (6 bases). This CDR3 is 14 amino acids long. Germline CDR1 is SGHDN and CDR2 is FVKESK. The V gene lost 2 bases and the J gene lost 4 bases, with 11 bases spanning the gap. The CDR3 bases are TGTGCCAGCAGCCAAACAGGGTTGGTCACTGAAGCTTTCTTT. Translation: CASSQTGLVTEAFF.

The V call is TRBV18, the J call TRBJ1-2, with D possibly TRBD1 on 5 matching bases. The length of the CDR3 is 14 residues. V lost 3 bases and J lost 6, with 14 bases in between. The germline CDR1 and CDR2 sequences are KGHSH and LQKENI. CDR3 in DNA: TGTGCCAGCTCACCCGAGGGACGGACTCATGGCTACACCTTC. It is translated as CASSPEGRTHGYTF.

The chain uses TRBV7-8 and TRBJ2-7; perhaps TRBD2 as D (10 bases). CDR3 length equals 18 residues. V lost 5 bases and J 4 bases, leaving 27 bases between the germline ends. The germline V gene has CDR1 SGHVS and CDR2 FQNEAQ. In DNA, the CDR3 is TGTGCCAGCAGCCCGATCGGACAGGGGCCTAGCGGGGGATACGAGCAGTACTTC. Amino acid sequence: CASSPIGQGPSGGYEQYF.

The J gene is TRBJ1-5, the V gene TRBV30, with D hard to call. Germline V gene sequence: CDR1 GTSNPN, CDR2 SVGIG (reference sequence). Trimming stripped 0 bases from V and 6 bases from J, with 12 bases between. This CDR3 has 14 amino acids. For the CDR3, the DNA is TGTGCCTGGAGTGTCCCCAGAGGAGCTCAGCCCCAGCATTTT. Protein product: CAWSVPRGAQPQHF.

The chain combines TRBV5-5 with TRBJ2-7, with 9 nucleotides matching TRBD2. CDR1 is SGHKS, CDR2 YYEKEE, per germline (reference sequence). The CDR3 is made up of 15 amino acids. V shed 2 bases, J shed 2 bases, and the junction held 5 bases outside the gene matches. This CDR3 is CASSFLAGQTYEQYF. The CDR3 DNA is TGTGCCAGCAGCTTTCTAGCGGGACAAACCTACGAGCAGTACTTC. The complete variable domain, with remaining parts taken from reference TRBV5-5 and TRBJ2-7, reads DAGVTQSPTHLIKTRGQQVTLRCSPISGHKSVSWYQQVLGQGPQFIFQYYEKEERGRGNFPDRFSARQFPNYSSELNVNALLLGDSALYLCASSFLAGQTYEQYFGPGTRLTVT.

To note about this clone: It may be a read error: a sequence one base away is much more abundant. The sample has other DNA sequences that encode this CDR3 too. The J gene is TRBJ2-1, the V gene TRBV6-5; 8 bases are shared with TRBD2. The length of the CDR3 is 16 residues. Germline V gives CDR1 MNHEY, CDR2 SVGAGI. With V trimmed by 0 bases and J by 0 bases, 1 base remained unmatched. The CDR3 region has the DNA TGTGCCAGCAGTTACTCAAGCGGGAGCTCCTACAATGAGCAGTTCTTC. It specifies CASSYSSGSSYNEQFF.

J is TRBJ2-1 and V is TRBV7-2; D may be TRBD1 or TRBD2 (5 bases each). CDR1 is SGHTA, CDR2 FQGNSA, per germline. Trimming removed 1 base at V and 8 bases at J, with 12 bases between. This CDR3 has 14 residues. The chain's CDR3 is CASSLVRWGYEQFF. DNA of the CDR3: TGTGCCAGCAGCTTAGTTCGTTGGGGGTATGAGCAGTTCTTC.